This TCR beta chain was observed in a study of blood T cell repertoires in COVID-19. On the study more broadly: The cDNA or gDNA used as material had been derived from T cells, B-cell-depleted T cells, or PBMCs.

This CDR3 comprises 15 residues. Germline CDR1 and CDR2: SGHRS and YFSETQ. V lost 1 base, J lost 7 bases, and 14 bases lay in between. In this sample, this clone turned up once. Clones were sequenced by immunoSEQ multiplex PCR, and TCRdb holds only the in-frame ones, with some missing. Found here are 100,000 to 150,000 clones, nearly 90% of them singletons; the top ten hold roughly 1.2%. The sequence was obtained from a woman aged 80 or over with acute or convalescent COVID-19. Sequencing was performed on peripheral blood. The chain joins TRBV5-1 to TRBJ2-2, with a tentative D call TRBD2 (5 bases). CDR3 region: CASSLFGLTHGELFF. For the CDR3, the DNA is TGCGCCAGCAGCTTGTTCGGACTCACCCACGGGGAGCTGTTTTTT.